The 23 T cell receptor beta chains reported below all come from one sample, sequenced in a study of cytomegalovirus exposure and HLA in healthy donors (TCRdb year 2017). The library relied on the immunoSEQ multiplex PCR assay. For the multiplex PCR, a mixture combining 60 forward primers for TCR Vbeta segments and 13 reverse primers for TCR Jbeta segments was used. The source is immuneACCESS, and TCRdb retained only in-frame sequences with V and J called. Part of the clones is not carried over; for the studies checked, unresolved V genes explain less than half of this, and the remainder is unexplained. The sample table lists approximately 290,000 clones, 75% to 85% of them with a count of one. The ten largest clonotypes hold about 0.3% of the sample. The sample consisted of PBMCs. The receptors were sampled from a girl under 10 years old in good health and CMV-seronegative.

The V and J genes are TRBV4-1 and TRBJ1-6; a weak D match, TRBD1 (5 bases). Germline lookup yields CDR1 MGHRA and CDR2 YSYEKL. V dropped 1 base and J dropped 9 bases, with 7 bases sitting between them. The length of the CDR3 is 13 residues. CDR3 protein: CASSQAGSSPLHF. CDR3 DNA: TGCGCCAGCAGCCAAGCAGGGTCTTCACCCCTCCACTTT.

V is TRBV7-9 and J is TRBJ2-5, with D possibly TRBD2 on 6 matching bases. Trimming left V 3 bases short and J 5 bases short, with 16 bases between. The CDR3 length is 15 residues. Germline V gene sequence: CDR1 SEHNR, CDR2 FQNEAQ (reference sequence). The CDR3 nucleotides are TGTGCCAGCAGCTTGTTGGCGGGAAGGTTGGAGACCCAGTACTTC. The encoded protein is CASSLLAGRLETQYF.

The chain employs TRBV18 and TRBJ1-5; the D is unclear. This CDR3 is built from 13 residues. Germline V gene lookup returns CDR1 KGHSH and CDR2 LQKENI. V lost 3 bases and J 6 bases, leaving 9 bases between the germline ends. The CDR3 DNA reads TGTGCCAGCTCACCCCAGGAGGGTCAGCCCCAGCATTTT. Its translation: CASSPQEGQPQHF.

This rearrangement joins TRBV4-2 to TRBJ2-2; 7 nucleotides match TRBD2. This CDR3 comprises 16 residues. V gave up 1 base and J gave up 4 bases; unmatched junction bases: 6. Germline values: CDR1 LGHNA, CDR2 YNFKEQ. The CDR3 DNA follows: TGTGCCAGCAGCCAAGTCCGAGGGAGGGCCACCGGGGAGCTGTTTTTT. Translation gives CASSQVRGRATGELFF.

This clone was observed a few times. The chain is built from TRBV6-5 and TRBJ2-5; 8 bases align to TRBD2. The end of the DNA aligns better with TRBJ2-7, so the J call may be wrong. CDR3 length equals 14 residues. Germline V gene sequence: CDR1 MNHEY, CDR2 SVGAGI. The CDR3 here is CASSLAGLDYEQYF. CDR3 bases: TGTGCCAGCAGTTTAGCGGGATTAGACTACGAGCAGTACTTC.

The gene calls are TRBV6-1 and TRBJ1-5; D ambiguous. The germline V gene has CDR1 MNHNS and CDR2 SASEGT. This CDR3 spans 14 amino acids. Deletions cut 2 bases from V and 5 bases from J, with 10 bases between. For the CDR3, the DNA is TGTGCCAGCAGTGAATTTTCCGGGGATCAGCCCCAGCATTTT. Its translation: CASSEFSGDQPQHF.

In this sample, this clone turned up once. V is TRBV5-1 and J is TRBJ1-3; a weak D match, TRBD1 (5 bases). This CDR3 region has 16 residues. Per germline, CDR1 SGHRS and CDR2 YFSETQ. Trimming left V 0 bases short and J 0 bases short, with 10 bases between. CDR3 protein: CASSLGGLGSGNTIYF. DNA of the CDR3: TGCGCCAGCAGCTTGGGGGGCCTCGGCTCTGGAAACACCATATATTTT. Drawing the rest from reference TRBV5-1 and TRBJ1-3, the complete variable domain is KAGVTQTPRYLIKTRGQQVTLSCSPISGHRSVSWYQQTPGQGLQFLFEYFSETQRNKGNFPGRFSGRQFSNSRSEMNVSTLELGDSALYLCASSLGGLGSGNTIYFGEGSWLTVV.

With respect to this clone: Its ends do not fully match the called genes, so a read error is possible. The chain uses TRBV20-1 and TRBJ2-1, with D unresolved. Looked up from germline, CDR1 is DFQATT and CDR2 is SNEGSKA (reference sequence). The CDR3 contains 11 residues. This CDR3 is CSAQNYNERFF. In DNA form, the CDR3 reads TGCAGTGCTCAAAACTACAATGAGCGGTTCTTC.

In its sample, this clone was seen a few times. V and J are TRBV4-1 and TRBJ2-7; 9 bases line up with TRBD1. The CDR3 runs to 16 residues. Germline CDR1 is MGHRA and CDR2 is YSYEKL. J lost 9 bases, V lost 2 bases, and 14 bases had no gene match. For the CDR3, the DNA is TGCGCCAGCAGCCAAAAAGGGGCCGGGACAGGGTCGGTGCAGTACTTC. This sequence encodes CASSQKGAGTGSVQYF.

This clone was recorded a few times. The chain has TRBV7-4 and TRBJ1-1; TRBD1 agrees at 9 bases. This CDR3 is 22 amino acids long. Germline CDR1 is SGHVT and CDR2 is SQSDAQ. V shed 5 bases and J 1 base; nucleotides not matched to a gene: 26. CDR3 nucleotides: TGTGCCAGCAGCCCCGCGTTCGCGTTGCACAGGGGGCGAGGTGGAAAGAACACTGAAGCTTTCTTT. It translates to CASSPAFALHRGRGGKNTEAFF.

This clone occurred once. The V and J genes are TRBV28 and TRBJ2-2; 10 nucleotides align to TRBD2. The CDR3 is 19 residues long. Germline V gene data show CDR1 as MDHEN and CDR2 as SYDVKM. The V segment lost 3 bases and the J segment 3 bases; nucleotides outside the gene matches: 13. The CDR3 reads CASSFPSGGASRDTGELFF. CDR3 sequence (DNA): TGTGCCAGCAGTTTTCCTAGCGGGGGCGCCTCGAGGGACACCGGGGAGCTGTTTTTT.

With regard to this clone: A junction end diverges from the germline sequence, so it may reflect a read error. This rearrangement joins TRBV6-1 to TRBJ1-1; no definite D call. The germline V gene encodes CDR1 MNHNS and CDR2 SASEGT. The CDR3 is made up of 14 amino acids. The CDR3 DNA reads TGTGCCAGCAGTGAAGCGATTTTGAACAGTGAAGCTTTCTTT. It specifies CASSEAILNSEAFF.

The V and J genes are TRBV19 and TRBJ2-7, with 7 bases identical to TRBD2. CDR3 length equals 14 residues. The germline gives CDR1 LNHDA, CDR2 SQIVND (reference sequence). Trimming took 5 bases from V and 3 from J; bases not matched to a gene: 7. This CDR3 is CASSAGLGVYEQYF. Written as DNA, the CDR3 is TGTGCCAGTAGTGCCGGACTAGGGGTCTACGAGCAGTACTTC.

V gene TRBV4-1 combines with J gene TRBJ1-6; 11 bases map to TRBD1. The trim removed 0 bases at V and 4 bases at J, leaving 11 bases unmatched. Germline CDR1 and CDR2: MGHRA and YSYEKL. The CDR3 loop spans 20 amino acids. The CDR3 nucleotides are TGCGCCAGCAGCCAAGACACCGGGACAGGGGGTTACGGGTATAATTCACCCCTCCACTTT. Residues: CASSQDTGTGGYGYNSPLHF.

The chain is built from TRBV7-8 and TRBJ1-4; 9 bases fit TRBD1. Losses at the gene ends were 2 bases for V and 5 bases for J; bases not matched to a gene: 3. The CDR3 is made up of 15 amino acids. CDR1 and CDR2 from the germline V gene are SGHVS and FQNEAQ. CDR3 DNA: TGTGCCAGCAGCTTACACAGGGGGCAAAATGAAAAACTGTTTTTT. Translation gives CASSLHRGQNEKLFF.

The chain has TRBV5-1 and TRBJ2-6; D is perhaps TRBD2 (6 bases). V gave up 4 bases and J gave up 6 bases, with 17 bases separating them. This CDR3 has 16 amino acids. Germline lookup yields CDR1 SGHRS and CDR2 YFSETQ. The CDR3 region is CASSPPRGWEANVLTF. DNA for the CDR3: TGCGCCAGCAGCCCCCCCCGGGGGTGGGAGGCCAACGTCCTGACTTTC.

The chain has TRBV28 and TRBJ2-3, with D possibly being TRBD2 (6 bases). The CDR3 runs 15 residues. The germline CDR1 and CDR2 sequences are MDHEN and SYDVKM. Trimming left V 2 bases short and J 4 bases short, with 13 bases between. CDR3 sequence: CASSLVGGRSDTQYF. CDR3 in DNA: TGTGCCAGCAGTTTAGTGGGGGGAAGGTCAGATACGCAGTATTTT.

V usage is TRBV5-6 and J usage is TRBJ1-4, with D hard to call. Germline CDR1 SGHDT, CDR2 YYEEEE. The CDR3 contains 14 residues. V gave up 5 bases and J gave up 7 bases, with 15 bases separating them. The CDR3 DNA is TGTGCCAGCAGGCGCAACTCCGCGGCTGAAAAACTGTTTTTT. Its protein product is CASRRNSAAEKLFF. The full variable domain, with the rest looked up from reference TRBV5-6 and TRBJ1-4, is DAGVTQSPTHLIKTRGQQVTLRCSPKSGHDTVSWYQQALGQGPQFIFQYYEEEERQRGNFPDRFSGHQFPNYSSELNVNALLLGDSALYLCASRRNSAAEKLFFGSGTQLSVL.

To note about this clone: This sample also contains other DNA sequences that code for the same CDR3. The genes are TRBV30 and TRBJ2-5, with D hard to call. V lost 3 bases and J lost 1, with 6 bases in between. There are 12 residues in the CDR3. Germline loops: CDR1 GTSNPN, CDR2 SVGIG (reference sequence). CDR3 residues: CAWSRGQETQYF. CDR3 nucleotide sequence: TGTGCCTGGAGCCGAGGCCAAGAGACCCAGTACTTC. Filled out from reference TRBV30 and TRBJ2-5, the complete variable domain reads SQTIHQWPATLVQPVGSPLSLECTVEGTSNPNLYWYRQAAGRGLQLLFYSVGIGQISSEVPQNLSASRPQDRQFILSSKKLLLSDSGFYLCAWSRGQETQYFGPGTRLLVL.

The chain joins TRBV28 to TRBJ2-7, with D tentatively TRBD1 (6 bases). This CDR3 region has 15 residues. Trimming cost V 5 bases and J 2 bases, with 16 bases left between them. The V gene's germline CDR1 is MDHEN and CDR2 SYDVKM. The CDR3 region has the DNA TGTGCCAGCAGTCCCGCAGCCGGGACAACCTACGAGCAGTACTTC. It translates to CASSPAAGTTYEQYF.

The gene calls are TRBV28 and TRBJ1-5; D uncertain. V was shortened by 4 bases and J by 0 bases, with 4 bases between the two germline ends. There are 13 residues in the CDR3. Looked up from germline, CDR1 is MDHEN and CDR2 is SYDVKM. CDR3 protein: CASSYSSNQPQHF. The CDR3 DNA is TGTGCCAGCAGTTACAGTAGCAATCAGCCCCAGCATTTT.

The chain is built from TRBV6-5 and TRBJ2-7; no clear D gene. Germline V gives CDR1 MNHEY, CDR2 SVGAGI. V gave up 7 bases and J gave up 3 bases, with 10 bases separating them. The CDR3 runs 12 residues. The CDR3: CASKHLFYEQYF. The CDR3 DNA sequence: TGTGCCAGCAAGCATCTTTTCTACGAGCAGTACTTC.

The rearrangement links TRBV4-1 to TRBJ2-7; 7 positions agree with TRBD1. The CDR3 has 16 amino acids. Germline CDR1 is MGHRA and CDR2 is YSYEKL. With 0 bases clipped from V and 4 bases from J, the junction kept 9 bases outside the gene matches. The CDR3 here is CASSQDDQGDGYEQYF. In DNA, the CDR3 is TGCGCCAGCAGCCAAGATGACCAGGGGGATGGATACGAGCAGTACTTC.